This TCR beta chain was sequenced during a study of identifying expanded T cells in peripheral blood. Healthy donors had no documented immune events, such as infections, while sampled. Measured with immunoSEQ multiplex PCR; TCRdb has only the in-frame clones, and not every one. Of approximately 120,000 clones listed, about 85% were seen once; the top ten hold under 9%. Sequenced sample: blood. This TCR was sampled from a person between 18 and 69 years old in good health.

The DNA for the CDR3 is TGTGCCAGTAGTACAGGGGACGCAACTAATGAAAAACTGTTTTTT. As protein: CASSTGDATNEKLFF. This rearrangement joins TRBV19 to TRBJ1-4, with a weak D call TRBD1 (6 bases). Trimming removed 4 bases at V and 0 bases at J, with 9 bases between. Germline CDR1 and CDR2: LNHDA and SQIVND (reference sequence). The CDR3 spans 15 residues.